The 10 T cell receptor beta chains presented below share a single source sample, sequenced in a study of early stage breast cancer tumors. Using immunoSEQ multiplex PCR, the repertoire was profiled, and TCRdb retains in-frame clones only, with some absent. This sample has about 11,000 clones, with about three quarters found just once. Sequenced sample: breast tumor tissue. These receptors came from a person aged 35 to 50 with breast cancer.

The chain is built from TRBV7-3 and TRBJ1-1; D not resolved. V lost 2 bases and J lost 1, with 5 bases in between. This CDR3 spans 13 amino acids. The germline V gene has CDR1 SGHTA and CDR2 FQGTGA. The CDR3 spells CASSLGTNTEAFF. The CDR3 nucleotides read TGTGCCAGCAGCTTAGGTACGAACACTGAAGCTTTCTTT.

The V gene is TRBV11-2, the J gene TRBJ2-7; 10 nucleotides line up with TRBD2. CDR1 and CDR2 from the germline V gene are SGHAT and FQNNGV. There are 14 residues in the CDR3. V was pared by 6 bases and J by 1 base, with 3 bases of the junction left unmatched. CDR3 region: CASRASGRSYEQYF. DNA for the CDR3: TGTGCCAGCAGAGCTAGCGGGAGATCCTACGAGCAGTACTTC.

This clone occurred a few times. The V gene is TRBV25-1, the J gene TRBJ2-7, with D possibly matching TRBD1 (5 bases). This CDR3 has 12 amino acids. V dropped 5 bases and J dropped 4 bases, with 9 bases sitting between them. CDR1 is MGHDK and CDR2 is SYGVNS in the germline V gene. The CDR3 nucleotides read TGTGCCAGCAGTCCAGGGAAATACGAGCAGTACTTC. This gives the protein CASSPGKYEQYF.

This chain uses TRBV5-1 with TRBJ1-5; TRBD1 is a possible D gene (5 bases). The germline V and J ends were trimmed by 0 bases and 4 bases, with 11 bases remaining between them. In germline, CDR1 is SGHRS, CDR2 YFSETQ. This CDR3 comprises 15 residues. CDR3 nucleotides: TGCGCCAGCAGCTTGGGGGGGTTGGCAAATCAGCCCCAGCATTTT. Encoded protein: CASSLGGLANQPQHF.

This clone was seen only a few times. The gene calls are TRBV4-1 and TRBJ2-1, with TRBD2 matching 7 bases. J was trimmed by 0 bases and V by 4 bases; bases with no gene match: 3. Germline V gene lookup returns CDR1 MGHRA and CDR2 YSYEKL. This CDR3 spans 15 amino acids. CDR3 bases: TGCGCCAGCAGCCGAGCGGGAAGCTCCTACAATGAGCAGTTCTTC. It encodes CASSRAGSSYNEQFF.

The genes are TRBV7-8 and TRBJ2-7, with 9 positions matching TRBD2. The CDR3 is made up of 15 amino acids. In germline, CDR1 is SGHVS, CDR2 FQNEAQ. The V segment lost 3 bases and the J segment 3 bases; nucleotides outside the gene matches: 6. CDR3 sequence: CASSFHLAGIYEQYF. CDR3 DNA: TGTGCCAGCAGCTTTCACCTAGCGGGAATCTACGAGCAGTACTTC.

Here the CDR3 DNA reads TGTGCCAGCAGCCTATCCCCAAGTCAAGAGACCCAGTACTTC. Translation gives CASSLSPSQETQYF. The J gene is TRBJ2-5, the V gene TRBV11-3; D gene ambiguous. V lost 5 bases and J lost 2, with 12 bases in between. The CDR3 is 14 residues long. Germline loops: CDR1 SGHNT, CDR2 YENEEA.

CDR3 in DNA: TGTGCCAGCAGTGAAGACAGGGGTACTAATGAAAAACTGTTTTTT. Its protein is CASSEDRGTNEKLFF. The chain links TRBV2 to TRBJ1-4; TRBD1 matches 7 bases. CDR1 and CDR2 (germline): SNHLY, FYNNEI. With V trimmed by 1 base and J by 2 bases, 1 base remained unmatched. The CDR3 loop spans 15 amino acids.

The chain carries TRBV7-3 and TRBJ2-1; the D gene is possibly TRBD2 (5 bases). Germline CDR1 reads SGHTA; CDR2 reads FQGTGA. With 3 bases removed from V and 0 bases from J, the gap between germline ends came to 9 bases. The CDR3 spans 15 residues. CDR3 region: CASSFQGSSYNEQFF. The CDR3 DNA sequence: TGTGCCAGCAGCTTTCAAGGGAGCTCCTACAATGAGCAGTTCTTC. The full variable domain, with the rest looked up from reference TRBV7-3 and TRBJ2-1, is GAGVSQTPSNKVTEKGKYVELRCDPISGHTALYWYRQSLGQGPEFLIYFQGTGAADDSGLPNDRFFAVRPEGSVSTLKIQRTERGDSAVYLCASSFQGSSYNEQFFGPGTRLTVL.

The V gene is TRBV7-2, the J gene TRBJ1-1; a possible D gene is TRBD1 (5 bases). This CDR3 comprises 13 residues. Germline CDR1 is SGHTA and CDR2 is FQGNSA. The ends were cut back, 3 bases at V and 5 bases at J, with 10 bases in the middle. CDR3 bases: TGTGCCAGCAGCTTGCGGGGGAGTACTGAAGCTTTCTTT. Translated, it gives CASSLRGSTEAFF.